This TCR beta chain appears in the sequencing data of a study of T cell changes during pregnancy in multiple sclerosis. TCRdb keeps only in-frame clones here, not all; method: immunoSEQ multiplex PCR. The table lists more than 95,000 clones, about 91% of them singletons. Germline V gives CDR1 PRHDT, CDR2 FYEKMQ (reference sequence). J was trimmed by 2 bases and V by 2 bases; bases with no gene match: 3. CDR3 length equals 14 residues. Here the sequenced sample was peripheral blood, taken after pregnancy. The sequence was obtained from a female donor with multiple sclerosis, enrolled in a pregnancy study. V is TRBV13 and J is TRBJ2-7; 7 nucleotides match TRBD2. The CDR3 reads CASSLRAGTYEQYF. In nucleotides, the CDR3 is TGTGCCAGCAGCTTACGAGCGGGGACCTACGAGCAGTACTTC. Together with reference TRBV13 and TRBJ2-7, the CDR3 gives the full variable domain: AAGVIQSPRHLIKEKRETATLKCYPIPRHDTVYWYQQGPGQDPQFLISFYEKMQSDKGSIPDRFSAQQFSDYHSELNMSSLELGDSALYFCASSLRAGTYEQYFGPGTRLTVT.